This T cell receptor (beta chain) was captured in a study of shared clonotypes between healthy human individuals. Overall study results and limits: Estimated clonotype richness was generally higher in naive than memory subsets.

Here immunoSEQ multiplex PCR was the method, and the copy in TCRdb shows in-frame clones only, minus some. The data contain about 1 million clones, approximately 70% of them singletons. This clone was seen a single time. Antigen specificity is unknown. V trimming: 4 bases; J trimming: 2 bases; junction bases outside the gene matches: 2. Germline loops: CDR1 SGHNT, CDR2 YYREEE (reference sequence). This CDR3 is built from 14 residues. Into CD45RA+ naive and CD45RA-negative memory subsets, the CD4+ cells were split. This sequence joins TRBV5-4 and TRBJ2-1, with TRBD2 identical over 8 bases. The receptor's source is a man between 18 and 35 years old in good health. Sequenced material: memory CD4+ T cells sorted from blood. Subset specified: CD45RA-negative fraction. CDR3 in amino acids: CASSDGGAYNEQFF. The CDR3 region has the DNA TGTGCCAGCAGCGACGGGGGGGCCTACAATGAGCAGTTCTTC.